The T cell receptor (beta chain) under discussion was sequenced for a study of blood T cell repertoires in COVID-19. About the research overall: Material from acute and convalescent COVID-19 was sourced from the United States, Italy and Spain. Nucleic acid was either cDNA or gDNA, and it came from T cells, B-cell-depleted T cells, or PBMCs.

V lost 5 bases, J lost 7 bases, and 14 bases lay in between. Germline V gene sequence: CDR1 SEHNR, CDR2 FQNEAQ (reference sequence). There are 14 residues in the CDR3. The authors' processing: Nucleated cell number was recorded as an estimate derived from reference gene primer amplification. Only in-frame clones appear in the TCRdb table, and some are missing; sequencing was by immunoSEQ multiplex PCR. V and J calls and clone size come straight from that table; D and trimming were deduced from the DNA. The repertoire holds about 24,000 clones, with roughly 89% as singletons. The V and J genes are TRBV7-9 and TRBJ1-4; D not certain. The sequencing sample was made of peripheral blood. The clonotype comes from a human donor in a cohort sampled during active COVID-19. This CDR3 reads CASSPAGVGEKLFF. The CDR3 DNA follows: TGTGCCAGCAGCCCCGCCGGAGTGGGTGAAAAACTGTTTTTT.